These 5 T cell receptor beta chains came from one sample sequenced in a study of neurological immune-mediated disorders. Using its own MiXCR run on the 5' RACE reads, TCRdb lists one record per CDR3 protein. The table has about 30,000 distinct CDR3 sequences, approximately 15% seen once. Specimen: PBMCs. The receptors originated from a man aged 65 to 79 in good health.

This clonotype has at least ten counts. The chain couples TRBV10-3 to TRBJ2-1; D perhaps matches TRBD1 (5 bases). Trimming stripped 0 bases from V and 3 bases from J, with 6 bases between. Germline-derived CDR1 and CDR2 are ENHRY and SYGVKD. This CDR3 contains 14 residues. The CDR3 loop reads CAISESGLYNEQFF. The CDR3, as DNA: TGTGCCATCAGTGAGTCGGGGCTCTACAATGAGCAGTTCTTC.

This clonotype was seen many times. The rearrangement uses TRBV20-1 and TRBJ1-6; TRBD1 is a possible D gene (6 bases). V lost 1 base to trimming and J lost 3 bases, with 10 bases between them. This CDR3 region has 15 residues. The V gene's germline CDR1 is DFQATT and CDR2 SNEGSKA (reference sequence). The CDR3 sequence: CSARVSGDYNSPLHF. DNA of the CDR3: TGCAGTGCTAGAGTCTCAGGGGACTATAATTCACCCCTCCACTTT.

This clonotype came up many times. This rearrangement joins TRBV6-2 or TRBV6-3 to TRBJ1-2, with D perhaps TRBD1 (5 bases). CDR3 length equals 13 residues. Germline assignment: CDR1 MNHEY and CDR2 SVGEGT. V was shortened by 2 bases and J by 7 bases, with 11 bases between the two germline ends. The DNA of the CDR3 is TGTGCCAGCAGTTACCTGTCCGGGACTGGCTACACCTTC. Its translation: CASSYLSGTGYTF.

The chain is built from TRBV5-1 and TRBJ2-5, with TRBD2 identical over 12 bases. V was clipped by 4 bases and J by 5 bases; unmatched bases: 12. In germline, CDR1 is SGHRS, CDR2 YFSETQ. CDR3 size: 17 residues. CDR3 in DNA: TGCGCCAGCAGCCCGGGAGGGCTAGCGGGGGGGCAGGAGACCCAGTACTTC. It translates to CASSPGGLAGGQETQYF.

This clonotype was counted at least ten times. The chain joins TRBV7-6 to TRBJ1-4; D is perhaps TRBD1 (5 bases). Looked up from germline, CDR1 is SGHVS and CDR2 is FNYEAQ. The CDR3 is 15 residues long. V was trimmed by 2 bases and J by 3 bases, leaving 10 bases between them. CDR3 residues: CASSLMTDPNEKLFF. The CDR3 DNA is TGTGCCAGCAGCTTAATGACAGACCCTAATGAAAAACTGTTTTTT.